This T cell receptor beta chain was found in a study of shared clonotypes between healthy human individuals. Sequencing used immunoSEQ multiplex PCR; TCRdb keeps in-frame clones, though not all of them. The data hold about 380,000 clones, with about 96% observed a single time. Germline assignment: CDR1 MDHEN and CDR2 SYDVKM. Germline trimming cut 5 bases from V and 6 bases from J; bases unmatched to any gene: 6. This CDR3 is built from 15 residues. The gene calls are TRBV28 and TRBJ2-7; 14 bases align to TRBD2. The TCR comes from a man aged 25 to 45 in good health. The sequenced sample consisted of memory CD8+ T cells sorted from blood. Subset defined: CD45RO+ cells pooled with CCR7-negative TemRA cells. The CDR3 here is CASSAWTSGRTEQYF. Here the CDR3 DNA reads TGTGCCAGCAGTGCCTGGACTAGCGGGAGGACCGAGCAGTACTTC. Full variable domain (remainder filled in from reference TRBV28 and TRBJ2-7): DVKVTQSSRYLVKRTGEKVFLECVQDMDHENMFWYRQDPGLGLRLIYFSYDVKMKEKGDIPEGYSVSREKKERFSLILESASTNQTSMYLCASSAWTSGRTEQYFGPGTRLTVT.